This T cell receptor beta chain was profiled in a study of cytomegalovirus exposure and HLA in healthy donors. Primers included in the PCR were 60 Vbeta and 13 Jbeta primers. Assay used: immunoSEQ multiplex PCR; TCRdb lists only in-frame clones, some missing. The sample shows 200,000 to 250,000 clones, and about 1% sits with its ten largest clones. Points from the study as a whole: Reportedly, cytomegalovirus status was diagnosed with high sensitivity and specificity.

In regard to this clone: Antigen: not known.

The V gene's germline CDR1 is LGHNA and CDR2 YSLEER. The CDR3 runs to 15 residues. Trimming stripped 4 bases from V and 1 base from J, with 12 bases between. The sequencing input was PBMCs. The clonotype was recovered from a woman between 25 and 40 years old in good health and CMV-seropositive. This sequence joins TRBV4-3 and TRBJ2-3, with D possibly being TRBD2 (6 bases). The CDR3 region has the DNA TGCGCCAGCAGCCCCTCTAGCGCCGGCACAGATACGCAGTATTTT. Its translation is CASSPSSAGTDTQYF.